The clone carrying this T cell receptor beta chain was seen many times. Its antigen is unidentified. Amplification of TCR beta CDR3 regions used RNA as the template. Initially, a first-round RT-PCR of the TCR CDR3 employed the HTBI primer set. Each CDR3 protein is one row after TCRdb ran MiXCR on the multiplex PCR reads. The data hold some 50,000 distinct CDR3 sequences, with approximately 58% observed a single time. V gave up 0 bases and J gave up 6 bases, with 12 bases separating them. Germline V gene lookup returns CDR1 SGHDT and CDR2 YYEEEE. The CDR3 extends over 15 amino acids. The sample originates from a study of T cells in Graves' hyperthyroidism and ophthalmopathy. Study results and caveats: Blood also carried most thyroid clonotypes expanded above 0.001. Ophthalmopathy was model-predicted a median about 7.1 months pre-onset.

Patients counted as stable if ophthalmopathy did not develop within 18 months. Uncontrolled infection, other autoimmune disease, pregnancy or lactation led to exclusion. Sample: peripheral blood or thyroid tissue (not recorded which). The chain has TRBV5-6 and TRBJ2-2; unclear D gene. This sequence was found in a man aged 18 to 30 with Graves' hyperthyroidism. This CDR3 reads CASSLDRERAGELFF. CDR3 sequence (DNA): TGTGCCAGCAGCTTGGATCGAGAAAGGGCCGGGGAGCTGTTTTTT.